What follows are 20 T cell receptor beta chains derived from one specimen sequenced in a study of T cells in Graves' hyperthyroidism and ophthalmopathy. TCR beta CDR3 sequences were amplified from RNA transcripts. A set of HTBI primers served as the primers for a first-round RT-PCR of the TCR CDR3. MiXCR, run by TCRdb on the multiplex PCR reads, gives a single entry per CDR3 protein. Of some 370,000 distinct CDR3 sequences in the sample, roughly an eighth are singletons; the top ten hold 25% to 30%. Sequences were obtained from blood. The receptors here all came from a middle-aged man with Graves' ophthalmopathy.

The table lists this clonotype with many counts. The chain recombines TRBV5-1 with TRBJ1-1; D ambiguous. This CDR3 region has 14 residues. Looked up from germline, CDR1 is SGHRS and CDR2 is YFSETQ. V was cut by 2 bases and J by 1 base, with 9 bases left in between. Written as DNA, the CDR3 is TGCGCCAGCAGCTTTTTGACGGAGAACACTGAAGCTTTCTTT. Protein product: CASSFLTENTEAFF.

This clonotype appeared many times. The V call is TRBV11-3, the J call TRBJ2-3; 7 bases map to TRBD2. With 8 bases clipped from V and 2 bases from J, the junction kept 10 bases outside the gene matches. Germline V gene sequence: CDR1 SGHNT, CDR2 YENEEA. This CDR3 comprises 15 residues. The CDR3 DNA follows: TGTGCCAGCGGGCGGGGACTATTCTACACAGATACGCAGTATTTT. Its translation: CASGRGLFYTDTQYF.

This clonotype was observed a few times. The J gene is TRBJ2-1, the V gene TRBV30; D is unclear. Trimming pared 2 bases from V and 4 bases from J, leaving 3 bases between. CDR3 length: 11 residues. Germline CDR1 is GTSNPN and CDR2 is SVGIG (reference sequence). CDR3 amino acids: CAWSIYNEQFF. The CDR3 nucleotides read TGTGCCTGGAGTATTTACAATGAGCAGTTCTTC.

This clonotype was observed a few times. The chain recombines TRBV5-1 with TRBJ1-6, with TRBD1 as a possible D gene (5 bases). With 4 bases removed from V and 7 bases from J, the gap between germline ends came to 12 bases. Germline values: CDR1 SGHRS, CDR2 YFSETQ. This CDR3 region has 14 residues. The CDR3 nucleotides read TGCGCCAGCAGCCGTGACAGTTCGAATTCACCCCTCCACTTT. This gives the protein CASSRDSSNSPLHF.

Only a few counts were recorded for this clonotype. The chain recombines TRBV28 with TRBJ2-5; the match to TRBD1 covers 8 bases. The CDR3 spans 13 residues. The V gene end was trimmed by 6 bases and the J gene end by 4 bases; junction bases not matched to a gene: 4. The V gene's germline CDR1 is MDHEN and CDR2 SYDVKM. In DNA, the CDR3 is TGTGCCAGCAGCACGGACAGGGCAGAGACCCAGTACTTC. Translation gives CASSTDRAETQYF.

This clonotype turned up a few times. CDR3: CASSQDNFFYGDEQFF. In DNA form, the CDR3 reads TGTGCCAGCAGCCAAGACAACTTTTTTTATGGGGATGAGCAGTTCTTC. The rearrangement uses TRBV14 and TRBJ2-1, with unresolved D. CDR3 size: 16 residues. Germline CDR1 reads SGHDN; CDR2 reads FVKESK. Trimming stripped 0 bases from V and 8 bases from J, with 17 bases between.

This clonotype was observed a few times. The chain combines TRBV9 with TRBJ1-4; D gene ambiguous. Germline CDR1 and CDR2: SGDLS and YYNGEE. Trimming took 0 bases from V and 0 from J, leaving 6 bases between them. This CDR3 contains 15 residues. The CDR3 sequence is CASSVGTATNEKLFF. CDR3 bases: TGTGCCAGCAGCGTAGGGACCGCAACTAATGAAAAACTGTTTTTT.

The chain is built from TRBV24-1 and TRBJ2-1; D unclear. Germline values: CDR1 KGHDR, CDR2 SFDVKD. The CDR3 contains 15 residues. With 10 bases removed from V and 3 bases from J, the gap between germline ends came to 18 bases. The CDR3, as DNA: TGTGCCACGCAAACGCCCCGGGTTAGCTACAATGAGCAGTTCTTC. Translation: CATQTPRVSYNEQFF.

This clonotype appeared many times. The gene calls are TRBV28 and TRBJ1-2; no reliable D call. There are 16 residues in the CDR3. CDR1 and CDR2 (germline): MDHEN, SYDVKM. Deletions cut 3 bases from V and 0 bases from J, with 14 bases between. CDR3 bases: TGTGCCAGCAGTTTGATGGGTTCAGGCCCTAACTATGGCTACACCTTC. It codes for CASSLMGSGPNYGYTF.

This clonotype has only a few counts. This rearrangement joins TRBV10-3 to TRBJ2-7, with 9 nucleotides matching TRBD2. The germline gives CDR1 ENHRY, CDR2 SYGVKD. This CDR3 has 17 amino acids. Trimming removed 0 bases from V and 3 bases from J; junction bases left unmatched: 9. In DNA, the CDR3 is TGTGCCATCAGTGAGTCTCTAGCGGGAAAGAAGTACTACGAGCAGTACTTC. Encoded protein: CAISESLAGKKYYEQYF.

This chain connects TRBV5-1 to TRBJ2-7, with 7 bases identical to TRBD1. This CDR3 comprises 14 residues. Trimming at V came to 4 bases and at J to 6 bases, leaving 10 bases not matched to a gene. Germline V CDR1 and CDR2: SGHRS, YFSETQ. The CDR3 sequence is CASSEGARLGEQYF. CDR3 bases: TGCGCCAGCAGCGAGGGGGCCCGGTTGGGCGAGCAGTACTTC.

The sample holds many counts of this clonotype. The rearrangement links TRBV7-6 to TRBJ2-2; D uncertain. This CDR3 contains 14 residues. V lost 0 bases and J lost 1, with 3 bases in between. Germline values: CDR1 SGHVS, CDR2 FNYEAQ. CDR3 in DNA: TGTGCCAGCAGCTTAGCGCAGAACACCGGGGAGCTGTTTTTT. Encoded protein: CASSLAQNTGELFF.

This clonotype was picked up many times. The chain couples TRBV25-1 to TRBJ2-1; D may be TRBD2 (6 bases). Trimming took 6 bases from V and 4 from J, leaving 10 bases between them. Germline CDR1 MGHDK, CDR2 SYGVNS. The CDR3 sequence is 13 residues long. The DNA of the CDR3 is TGTGCCAGCAGGGACTACCTATACAATGAGCAGTTCTTC. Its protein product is CASRDYLYNEQFF. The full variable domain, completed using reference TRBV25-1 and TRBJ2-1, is EADIYQTPRYLVIGTGKKITLECSQTMGHDKMYWYQQDPGMELHLIHYSYGVNSTEKGDLSSESTVSRIRTEHFPLTLESARPSHTSQYLCASRDYLYNEQFFGPGTRLTVL.

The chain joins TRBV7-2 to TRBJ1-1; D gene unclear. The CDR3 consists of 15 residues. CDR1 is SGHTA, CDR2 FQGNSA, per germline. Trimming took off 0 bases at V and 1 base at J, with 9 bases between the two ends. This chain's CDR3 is CASSLARRRNTEAFF. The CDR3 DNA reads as TGTGCCAGCAGCTTAGCGCGACGTCGGAACACTGAAGCTTTCTTT.

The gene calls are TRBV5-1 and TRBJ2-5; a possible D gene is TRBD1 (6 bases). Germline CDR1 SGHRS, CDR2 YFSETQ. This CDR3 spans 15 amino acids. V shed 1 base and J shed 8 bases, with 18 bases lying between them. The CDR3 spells CASSLSDRTPSTQYF. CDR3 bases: TGCGCCAGCAGCTTGTCGGACAGAACCCCCAGCACCCAGTACTTC.

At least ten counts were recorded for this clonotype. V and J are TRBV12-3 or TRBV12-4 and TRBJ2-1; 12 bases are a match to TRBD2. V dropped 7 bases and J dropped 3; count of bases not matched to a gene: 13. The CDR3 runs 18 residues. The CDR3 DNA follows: TGTGCCAGCATAGCAACCCGTGGACTAGCGGGATTCTACAATGAGCAGTTCTTC. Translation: CASIATRGLAGFYNEQFF.

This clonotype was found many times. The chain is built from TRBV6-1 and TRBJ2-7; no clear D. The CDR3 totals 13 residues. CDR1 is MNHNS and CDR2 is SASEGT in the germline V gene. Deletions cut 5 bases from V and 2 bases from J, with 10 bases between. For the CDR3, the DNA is TGTGCCAGCAGTTTATCAGAGACCTACGAGCAGTACTTC. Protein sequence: CASSLSETYEQYF.

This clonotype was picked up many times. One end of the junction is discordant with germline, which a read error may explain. The CDR3 coding sequence is TGTGCCAGCAGTTCTACAGGGACGAACGCTGAAGCTTTCTTT. The encoded protein is CASSSTGTNAEAFF. The rearrangement joins TRBV6-1 to TRBJ1-1, with D possibly matching TRBD1 (6 bases). There are 14 residues in the CDR3. Germline V gives CDR1 MNHNS, CDR2 SASEGT.

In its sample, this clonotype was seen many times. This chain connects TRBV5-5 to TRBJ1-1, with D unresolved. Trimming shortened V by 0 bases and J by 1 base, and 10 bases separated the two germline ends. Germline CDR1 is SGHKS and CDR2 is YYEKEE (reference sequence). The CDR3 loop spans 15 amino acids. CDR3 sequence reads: CASSLAGVGNTEAFF. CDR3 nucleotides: TGTGCCAGCAGCTTGGCAGGAGTGGGGAACACTGAAGCTTTCTTT.

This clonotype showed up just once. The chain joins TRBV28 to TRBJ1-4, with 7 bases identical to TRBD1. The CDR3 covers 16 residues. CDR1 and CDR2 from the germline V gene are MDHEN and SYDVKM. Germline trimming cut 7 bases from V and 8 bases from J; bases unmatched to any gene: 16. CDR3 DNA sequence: TGTGCCAGCATGTCAGGGGGAACCCTTTTCGACGAAAAACTGTTTTTT. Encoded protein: CASMSGGTLFDEKLFF.